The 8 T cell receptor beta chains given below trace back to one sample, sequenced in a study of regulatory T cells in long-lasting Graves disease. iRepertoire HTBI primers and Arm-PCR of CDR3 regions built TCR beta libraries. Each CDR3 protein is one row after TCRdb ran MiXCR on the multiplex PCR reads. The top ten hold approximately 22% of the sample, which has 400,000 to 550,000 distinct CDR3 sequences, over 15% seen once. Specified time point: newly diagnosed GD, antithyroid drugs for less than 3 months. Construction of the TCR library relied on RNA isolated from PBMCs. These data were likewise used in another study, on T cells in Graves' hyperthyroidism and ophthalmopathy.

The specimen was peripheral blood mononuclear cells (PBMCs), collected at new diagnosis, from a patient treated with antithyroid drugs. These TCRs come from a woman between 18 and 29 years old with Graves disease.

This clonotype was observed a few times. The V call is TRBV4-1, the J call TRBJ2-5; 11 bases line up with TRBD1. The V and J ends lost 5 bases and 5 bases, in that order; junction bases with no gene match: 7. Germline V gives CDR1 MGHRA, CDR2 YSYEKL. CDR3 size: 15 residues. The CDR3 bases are TGCGCCAGCAGCTACTGGGACAGGGGGGGTGAGACCCAGTACTTC. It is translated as CASSYWDRGGETQYF.

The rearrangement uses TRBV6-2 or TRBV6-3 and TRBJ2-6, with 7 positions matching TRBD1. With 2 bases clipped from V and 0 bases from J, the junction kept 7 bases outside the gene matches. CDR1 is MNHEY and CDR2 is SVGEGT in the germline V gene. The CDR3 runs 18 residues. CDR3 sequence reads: CASSYTGTVSSGANVLTF. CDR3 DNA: TGTGCCAGCAGTTACACCGGGACAGTGAGCTCTGGGGCCAACGTCCTGACTTTC.

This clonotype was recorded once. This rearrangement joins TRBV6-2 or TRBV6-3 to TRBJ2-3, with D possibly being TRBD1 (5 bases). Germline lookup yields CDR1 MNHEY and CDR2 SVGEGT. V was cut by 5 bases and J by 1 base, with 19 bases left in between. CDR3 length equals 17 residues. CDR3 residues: CASSERAQGQGTDTQYF. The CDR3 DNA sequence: TGTGCCAGCAGTGAAAGGGCCCAGGGCCAGGGCACAGATACGCAGTATTTT.

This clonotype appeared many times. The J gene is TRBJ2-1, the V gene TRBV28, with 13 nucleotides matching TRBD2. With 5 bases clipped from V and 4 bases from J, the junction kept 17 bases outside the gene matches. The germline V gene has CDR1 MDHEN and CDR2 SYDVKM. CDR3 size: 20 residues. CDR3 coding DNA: TGTGCCAGCAGTCCTCGCCACTCGACTAGCGGGGGGAACCTATACAATGAGCAGTTCTTC. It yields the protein CASSPRHSTSGGNLYNEQFF.

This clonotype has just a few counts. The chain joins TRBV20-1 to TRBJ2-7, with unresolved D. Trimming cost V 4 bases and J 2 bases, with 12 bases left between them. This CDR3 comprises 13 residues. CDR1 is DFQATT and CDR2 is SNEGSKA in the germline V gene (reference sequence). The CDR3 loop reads CSAIPSRTYEQYF. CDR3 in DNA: TGCAGTGCTATTCCTTCGCGGACCTACGAGCAGTACTTC.

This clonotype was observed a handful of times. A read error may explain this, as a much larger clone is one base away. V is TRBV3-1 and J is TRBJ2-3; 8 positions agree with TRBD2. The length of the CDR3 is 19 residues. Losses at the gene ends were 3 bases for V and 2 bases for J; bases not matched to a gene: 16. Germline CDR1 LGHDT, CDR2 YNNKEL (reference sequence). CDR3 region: CASSHPMGVQREYTDTQYF. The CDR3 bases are TGTGCCAGCAGCCATCCCATGGGTGTCCAGCGGGAGTACACAGATACGCAGTATTTT.

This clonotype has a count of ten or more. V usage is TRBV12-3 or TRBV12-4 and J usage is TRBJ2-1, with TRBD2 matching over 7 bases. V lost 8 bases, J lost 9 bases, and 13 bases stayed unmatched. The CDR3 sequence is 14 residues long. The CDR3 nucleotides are TGTGCCAGCTCTTCTTCTGGGAGGGCCACTGAGCAGTTCTTC. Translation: CASSSSGRATEQFF.

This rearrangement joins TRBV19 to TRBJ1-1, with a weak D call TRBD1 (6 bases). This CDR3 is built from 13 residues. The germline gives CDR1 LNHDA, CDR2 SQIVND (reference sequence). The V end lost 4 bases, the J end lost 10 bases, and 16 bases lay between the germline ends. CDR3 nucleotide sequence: TGTGCCAGTAGTAACCCGGGGGGCAATGGAGCTTTCTTT. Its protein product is CASSNPGGNGAFF. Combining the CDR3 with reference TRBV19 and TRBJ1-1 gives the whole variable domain DGGITQSPKYLFRKEGQNVTLSCEQNLNHDAMYWYRQDPGQGLRLIYYSQIVNDFQKGDIAEGYSVSREKKESFPLTVTSAQKNPTAFYLCASSNPGGNGAFFGQGTRLTVV.